A single sample gave rise to the 29 T cell receptor beta chains below, sequenced in a study of tumor-infiltrating lymphocytes in primary liver carcinoma. The investigators made TCR beta cDNA from roughly 460 ng total RNA, using a constant-region primer. Employing slightly modified ARM-PCR, three nested multiplex PCR rounds were run, and these gave rise to the TCR beta libraries. The two initial PCR rounds, nine to eleven cycles each, used TRBV1-TRBV30 forward and C-beta reverse primers. TCRdb re-called the multiplex PCR reads through MiXCR, storing one row per CDR3 protein. Of about 200,000 distinct CDR3 sequences in the sample, less than 70% were seen once. Germline DNA was also extracted, and blood RNA was taken from unsorted whole blood. The specimen was peripheral blood. The receptors shown here come from a woman aged 60-75 years with primary liver carcinoma and hepatitis B virus infection.

This clonotype has only a few counts. The chain carries TRBV4-1 and TRBJ1-6; maybe TRBD1 (5 bases). Trimming removed 4 bases from V and 7 bases from J, with 11 bases in between. The CDR3 is 14 amino acids. Per the germline V gene, CDR1 is MGHRA and CDR2 is YSYEKL. CDR3 region: CASSLGRGNSPLHF. CDR3 DNA: TGCGCCAGCAGCCTAGGGAGGGGAAATTCACCCCTCCACTTT.

To note about this clonotype: At one end, the junction sequence differs from germline, possibly due to a read error. CDR3 nucleotide sequence: TGCAGCGTTCCCGGCCCCGGGACTAGAGGGATCTACGAGCAGTGCTTC. Its translation is CSVPGPGTRGIYEQCF. The V gene is TRBV29-1, the J gene TRBJ2-7; 8 bases line up with TRBD2. Looked up from germline, CDR1 is SQVTM and CDR2 is ANQGSEA. This CDR3 has 16 residues.

The rearrangement joins TRBV11-1 to TRBJ2-7; the match to TRBD1 covers 8 bases. Germline lookup yields CDR1 SGHAT and CDR2 FQDESV (reference sequence). The CDR3 consists of 14 residues. V shed 8 bases and J 3 bases; nucleotides not matched to a gene: 9. CDR3 in DNA: TGTGCCAGCTGTCCCGGGACAGGTGGCTACGAGCAGTACTTC. This translates into CASCPGTGGYEQYF.

Details on this clonotype: It is unclear where the CDR3 begins or ends on the DNA, so no DNA is shown, and the CDR3 is as TCRdb lists it. The chain carries TRBV29-1 and TRBJ1-2; TRBD1 is taken as the D call from the table, unchecked against the DNA. Germline loops: CDR1 SQVTM, CDR2 ANQGSEA. The CDR3 is 12 amino acids in total, end residues counted. CDR3 in amino acids: CNIGEGVYGCTF.

The chain uses TRBV30 and TRBJ1-2; D is possibly TRBD1 (5 bases). The CDR3 contains 14 residues. The germline V gene encodes CDR1 GTSNPN and CDR2 SVGIG (reference sequence). The V and J ends lost 0 bases and 2 bases respectively, with 10 bases between them. DNA for the CDR3: TGTGCCTGGAGTGTAACAGGTACCAACTATGGCTACACCTTC. Amino acid sequence: CAWSVTGTNYGYTF.

Worth noting for this clonotype: A read error may produce the germline difference seen at one junction end. This sequence joins TRBV4-1 and TRBJ2-1, with D unclear. The CDR3 runs to 13 residues. CDR1 is MGHRA and CDR2 is YSYEKL in the germline V gene. CDR3 bases: TGCGCCTGCAGCCAAGTCTCTTACAATGAGCAGTTCTTC. Its protein product is CACSQVSYNEQFF.

This clonotype was observed once. CDR3 bases: TGTGCCAGCAGCCACCGGGACAGGGTCTCCTACGAGCAGTACTTC. Translated, it gives CASSHRDRVSYEQYF. This chain links TRBV5-4 with TRBJ2-7; 9 bases match TRBD1. This CDR3 is 15 amino acids long. The ends lost 4 bases at V and 0 bases at J; junction bases unmatched: 5. Per germline, CDR1 SGHNT and CDR2 YYREEE (reference sequence).

In the case of this clonotype: A much larger clone is a single base away; this may be a read error. The chain combines TRBV6-5 with TRBJ1-2; D is possibly TRBD1 (6 bases). Germline V gene sequence: CDR1 MNHEY, CDR2 SVGAGI. Trimming shortened V by 4 bases and J by 0 bases, and 15 bases separated the two germline ends. The CDR3 runs to 16 residues. CDR3 region: CASSSIRGRSNYGYTF. The CDR3 DNA is TGTGCCAGCAGTTCCATTAGGGGGAGGTCTAACTATGGCTACACCTTC.

In this sample, this clonotype turned up many times. The rearrangement links TRBV6-5 to TRBJ1-5, with 7 bases fitting TRBD1. Germline assignment: CDR1 MNHEY and CDR2 SVGAGI. Trimming cost V 8 bases and J 4 bases; bases outside gene matches: 5. This CDR3 comprises 13 residues. CDR3 DNA: TGTGCCAGCGGGGGACAGCTAAATCAGCCCCAGCATTTT. Residues: CASGGQLNQPQHF.

Many counts were recorded for this clonotype. V is TRBV6-5 and J is TRBJ1-2; no clear D gene. The CDR3 loop spans 13 amino acids. CDR1 MNHEY and CDR2 SVGAGI come from the germline V gene. Trimming took off 7 bases at V and 9 bases at J, with 18 bases between the two ends. The CDR3 spells CASNKGSGRSYTF. DNA of the CDR3: TGTGCCAGCAATAAGGGATCGGGTCGAAGCTACACCTTC.

Of note for this clonotype: Compared with germline, one end of the junction differs, possibly owing to a read error. J is TRBJ2-7 and V is TRBV5-6, with TRBD2 as a possible D gene (6 bases). Looked up from germline, CDR1 is SGHDT and CDR2 is YYEEEE. This CDR3 spans 15 amino acids. As DNA, the CDR3 is TGTGCCAGCAGCTTGTGGTATTCGGGACCGGGGGAGCAGCACTTC. Translating it yields CASSLWYSGPGEQHF.

As regards this clonotype: This may be a read error: a much more frequent sequence differs by one nucleotide. V is TRBV12-3 or TRBV12-4 and J is TRBJ1-1, with 8 bases that match TRBD1. This CDR3 spans 12 amino acids. CDR3 loop: CAISFGQGRAFF. The CDR3 DNA reads TGTGCCATCAGTTTCGGACAGGGAAGAGCTTTCTTT.

Concerning this clonotype itself: A much larger clone is a single base away; this may be a read error. The V gene is TRBV4-2, the J gene TRBJ2-2; 12 nucleotides line up with TRBD2. V trimming: 4 bases; J trimming: 7 bases; junction bases outside the gene matches: 13. The length of the CDR3 is 18 residues. The V gene's germline CDR1 is LGHNA and CDR2 YNFKEQ. The DNA for the CDR3 is TGTGCCAGCAGCCCCGGGGCTAGCGGGAGGGCCGGTTACGGGGAGCTGTTTTTT. Its protein product is CASSPGASGRAGYGELFF.

With regard to this clonotype: One junction end does not reproduce the germline sequence, and a read error may be involved. CDR3 bases: TGTACCAGCAGACGGTCGGGATTTTATGAGCAGTTCTTC. As protein: CTSRRSGFYEQFF. V usage is TRBV12-3 or TRBV12-4 and J usage is TRBJ2-1, with D perhaps matching TRBD2 (5 bases). CDR3 length equals 13 residues.

Details on this clonotype: Given a much more abundant clone one base away, this may be a read error. CDR3 loop: CASSLSYSEEQYF. In DNA form, the CDR3 reads TGTGCCAGCAGCCTATCTTACAGTGAGGAGCAGTACTTC. V is TRBV12-3 or TRBV12-4 and J is TRBJ2-7; D not certain. The CDR3 has 13 residues. Deletions cut 6 bases from V and 7 bases from J, with 16 bases between.

Remarks on this clonotype: At one end the junction does not follow the germline gene, possibly because of a read error. The gene calls are TRBV12-3 or TRBV12-4 and TRBJ2-7, with 7 nucleotides matching TRBD1. The CDR3 loop spans 14 amino acids. The CDR3 here is CATSLGGRSHEQYF. The CDR3 DNA is TGTGCCACCAGTTTAGGGGGCCGTTCGCACGAGCAGTACTTC.

The rearrangement links TRBV21-1 to TRBJ1-5; the table's D call of TRBD1 was not tested on the DNA. TRBV21-1 is tagged as a pseudogene. The CDR3 runs 14 residues. CDR3 coding DNA: TGTGCCAGCAGCGAGGACAGGGTCGATCAGCCCCAGCATTTT. It is translated as CASSEDRVDQPQHF.

The rearrangement uses TRBV2 and TRBJ2-2; D is possibly TRBD2 (7 bases). The length of the CDR3 is 17 residues. V was shortened by 5 bases and J by 7 bases, with 23 bases between the two germline ends. The germline CDR1 and CDR2 sequences are SNHLY and FYNNEI. CDR3 region: CASSSSRVSGEGGELFF. CDR3 sequence (DNA): TGTGCCAGCAGTTCGTCCAGGGTTTCAGGGGAGGGCGGGGAGCTGTTTTTT.

This clonotype was recorded at least ten times. The chain carries TRBV6-5 and TRBJ2-1; D call uncertain. Germline lookup yields CDR1 MNHEY and CDR2 SVGAGI. The length of the CDR3 is 14 residues. Trimming took off 0 bases at V and 3 bases at J, with 6 bases between the two ends. CDR3 sequence (DNA): TGTGCCAGCAGTTACTCGATGTACTACAATGAGCAGTTCTTC. It translates to CASSYSMYYNEQFF.

Comment on this clonotype: One base away lies a much larger clone, so this may be a sequencing read error. The rearrangement joins TRBV6-2 or TRBV6-3 to TRBJ2-7; no clear D gene. The CDR3 has 11 residues. Germline V gene lookup returns CDR1 MNHEY and CDR2 SVGEGT. CDR3 residues: CVSSSWDEQYF. The CDR3 nucleotides are TGTGTCAGCAGTTCGTGGGACGAGCAGTACTTC.

Comment on this clonotype: It is likely a read error, because the conserved phenylalanine at the end of the CDR3 is missing. This rearrangement joins TRBV11-2 to TRBJ1-1, with no clear D. This CDR3 spans 11 amino acids. Germline loops: CDR1 SGHAT, CDR2 FQNNGV. The CDR3 region has the DNA TGTACCAGCAGCGACCAAATACTAGCTTTCTCT. Its protein product is CTSSDQILAFS.

Worth noting for this clonotype: This could be a read error, since a much larger clone is one nucleotide away. The gene calls are TRBV6-5 and TRBJ1-1, with a possible D match to TRBD1 (5 bases). This CDR3 is 14 amino acids long. Per germline, CDR1 MNHEY and CDR2 SVGAGI. CDR3 bases: TGTGCCAGCGGTTACGGGGGGTTCAACACTGAAGCTTTCTTT. This sequence encodes CASGYGGFNTEAFF.

This clonotype was counted between two and nine times. One end of the junction fails to match germline, which may point to a read error. The rearrangement joins TRBV11-3 to TRBJ2-1; 7 nucleotides line up with TRBD2. There are 15 residues in the CDR3. CDR1 is SGHNT and CDR2 is YENEEA in the germline V gene. The CDR3 DNA is TGTACCAGTAGCCTGGGGGGGGGTGAGGGCAATGAGCAGTTCTTC. It encodes CTSSLGGGEGNEQFF.

Comments on this clonotype: A much larger clone sits a single nucleotide away, making a read error possible. The chain has TRBV6-2 or TRBV6-3 and TRBJ1-2; no clear D. This CDR3 has 11 residues. The germline V gene has CDR1 MNHEY and CDR2 SVGEGT. The CDR3 here is CASSYDYGYSF. The CDR3 DNA follows: TGTGCCAGCAGTTACGACTATGGCTACTCCTTC.

In regard to this clonotype: A read error may account for a junction end that differs from germline. The CDR3 is CASSAGQGYSSLHF. DNA of the CDR3: TGTGCCAGCAGTGCTGGACAGGGTTATTCATCCCTCCACTTT. The chain links TRBV11-3 to TRBJ1-6, with 8 nucleotides matching TRBD1. CDR1 and CDR2 from the germline V gene are SGHNT and YENEEA. This CDR3 spans 14 amino acids.

In the case of this clonotype: No conserved phenylalanine or tryptophan is present at the end of the CDR3, so a read error is the likely explanation. The chain couples TRBV11-2 to TRBJ2-7; TRBD2 aligns across 7 bases. There are 18 residues in the CDR3. Germline V gene sequence: CDR1 SGHAT, CDR2 FQNNGV. Trimming took 5 bases from V and 5 from J; bases not matched to a gene: 21. CDR3 sequence (DNA): TGTGCCAGCAGCCCCGTTAGGCGGTCGCGGGGGACCAACCACGAGCAGTACTTA. Protein sequence: CASSPVRRSRGTNHEQYL.

Comments on this clonotype: A junction boundary mismatches the germline segment, possibly from a read error. The CDR3 reads CVSSYRDVYNEQFF. The CDR3 DNA is TGTGTCAGCAGTTACCGTGACGTCTACAATGAGCAGTTCTTC. The genes are TRBV6-5 and TRBJ2-1; no definite D call. Germline CDR1 reads MNHEY; CDR2 reads SVGAGI. CDR3 length: 14 residues.

Comment on this clonotype: It may be a read error: a sequence one base away is much more abundant. This chain uses TRBV6-6 with TRBJ1-1, with D possibly TRBD1 on 6 matching bases. The CDR3 consists of 14 residues. The germline V gene has CDR1 MNHNY and CDR2 SVGAGI (reference sequence). The CDR3: CAGSGWTVNTEAFF. In DNA form, the CDR3 reads TGTGCCGGCAGCGGGTGGACAGTGAACACTGAAGCTTTCTTT.

The chain carries TRBV29-1 and TRBJ1-3; no firm D call. The V and J ends lost 4 bases and 4 bases respectively, with 11 bases between them. Germline CDR1 is SQVTM and CDR2 is ANQGSEA. This CDR3 spans 13 amino acids. CDR3 residues: CSVGSYEGNTIYF. In DNA form, the CDR3 reads TGCAGCGTTGGTAGTTACGAGGGAAACACCATATATTTT.